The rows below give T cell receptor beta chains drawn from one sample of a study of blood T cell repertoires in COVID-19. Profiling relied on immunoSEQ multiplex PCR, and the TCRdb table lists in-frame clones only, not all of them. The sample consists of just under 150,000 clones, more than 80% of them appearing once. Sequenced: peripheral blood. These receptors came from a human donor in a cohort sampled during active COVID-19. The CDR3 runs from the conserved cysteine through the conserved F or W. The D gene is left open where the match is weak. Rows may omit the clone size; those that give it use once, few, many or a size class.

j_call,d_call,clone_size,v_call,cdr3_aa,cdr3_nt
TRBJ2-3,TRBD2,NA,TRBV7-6,CASSSRHGDSGSDTQYF,TGTGCCAGCAGCTCCCGCCATGGTGATAGCGGGAGTGATACGCAGTATTTT
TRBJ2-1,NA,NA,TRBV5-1,CASSSGPGGSNEQFF,TGCGCCAGCTCCTCTGGGCCCGGCGGGTCGAATGAGCAGTTCTTC
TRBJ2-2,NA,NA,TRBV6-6,CASSHRSWASVGNTGELFF,TGTGCCAGCAGTCACCGGTCCTGGGCTAGCGTAGGGAACACCGGGGAGCTGTTTTTT
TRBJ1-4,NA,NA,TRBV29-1,CSVEPRGGEGKLFF,TGCAGCGTTGAACCACGGGGAGGAGAAGGGAAACTGTTTTTT
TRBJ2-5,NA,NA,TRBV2,CASSDGGWDTANTQYF,TGTGCCAGCAGTGACGGCGGTTGGGACACGGCGAACACCCAGTACTTC
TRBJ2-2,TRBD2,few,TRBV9,CASSPGREMYTGELFF,TGTGCCAGCAGCCCAGGGCGGGAGATGTACACCGGGGAGCTGTTTTTT
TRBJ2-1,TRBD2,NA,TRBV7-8,CASSFIGLVNEQFF,TGTGCCAGCAGCTTCATCGGACTAGTCAATGAGCAGTTCTTC
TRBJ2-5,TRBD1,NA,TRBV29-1,CSVDPRQGEETQYF,TGCAGCGTTGACCCTCGACAGGGAGAAGAGACCCAGTACTTC
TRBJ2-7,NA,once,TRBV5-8,CASSLGERVGLEQYF,TGTGCCAGCAGCTTGGGGGAAAGGGTGGGGCTCGAGCAGTACTTC
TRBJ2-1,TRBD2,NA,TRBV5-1,CASSWSGTTSYNEQFF,TGCGCCAGCAGCTGGAGCGGGACCACCTCCTACAATGAGCAGTTCTTC
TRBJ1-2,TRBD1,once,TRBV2,CASSDATGGNGYTF,TGTGCCAGCAGCGACGCCACAGGGGGTAATGGCTACACCTTC
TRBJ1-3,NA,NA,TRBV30,CAWSRTSGNTIYF,TGTGCCTGGAGTCGGACATCTGGAAACACCATATATTTT
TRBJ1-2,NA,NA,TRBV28,CASSLSWYDTNYGYTF,TGTGCCAGCAGTTTATCGTGGTACGACACAAACTATGGCTACACCTTC
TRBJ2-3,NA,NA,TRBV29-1,CSVDGPGLGDTQYF,TGCAGCGTTGATGGGCCAGGGTTGGGAGATACGCAGTATTTT
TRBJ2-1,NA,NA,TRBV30,CAWSPTINEQFF,TGTGCCTGGAGTCCGACAATCAATGAGCAGTTCTTC
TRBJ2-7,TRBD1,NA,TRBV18,CASSPGQANYEQYF,TGTGCCAGCTCACCGGGACAGGCAAACTACGAGCAGTACTTC
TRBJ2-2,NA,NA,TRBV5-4,CASSLSAGPTNTGELFF,TGTGCCAGCAGCTTGTCTGCAGGGCCGACGAACACCGGGGAGCTGTTTTTT
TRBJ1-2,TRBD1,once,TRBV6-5,CASSPLQGPGGGYTF,TGTGCCAGCAGTCCCCTACAGGGGCCTGGCGGGGGCTACACCTTC
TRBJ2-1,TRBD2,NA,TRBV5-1,CASSLDLSGGAYNEQFF,TGCGCCAGCAGCTTGGACCTAAGCGGGGGGGCATACAATGAGCAGTTCTTC
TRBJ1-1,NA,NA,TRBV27,CASSRGGLDTEAFF,TGTGCCAGCAGTCGGGGAGGGCTGGACACTGAAGCTTTCTTT
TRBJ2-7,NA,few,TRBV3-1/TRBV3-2,CASSQDGGGYEQYF,TGTGCCAGCAGCCAAGACGGGGGAGGCTACGAGCAGTACTTC
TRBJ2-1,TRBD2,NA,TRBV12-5,CASGRSGSSYNEQFF,TGTGCTAGTGGCCGGAGCGGGAGCTCCTACAATGAGCAGTTCTTC
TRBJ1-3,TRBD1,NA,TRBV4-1,CASSPRQGAGNTIYF,TGCGCCAGCAGCCCACGACAGGGGGCTGGAAACACCATATATTTT
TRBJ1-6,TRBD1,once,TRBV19,CASRGTAKGQLSSYNSPLHF,TGTGCCAGTCGCGGGACAGCAAAAGGCCAGCTGAGCTCCTATAATTCACCCCTCCACTTT
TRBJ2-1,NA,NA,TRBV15,CATSTGGPYRYNEQFF,TGTGCCACCAGCACCGGGGGGCCGTACAGGTACAATGAGCAGTTCTTC
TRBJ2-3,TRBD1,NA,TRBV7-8,CASGPPGQGTDTQYF,TGTGCCAGCGGTCCGCCGGGACAGGGCACAGATACGCAGTATTTT
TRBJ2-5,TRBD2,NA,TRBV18,CASSPGRAGVQETQYF,TGTGCCAGCTCACCAGGACGAGCGGGAGTGCAAGAGACCCAGTACTTC
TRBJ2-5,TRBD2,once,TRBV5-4,CASSLYNYRTSGEETQYF,TGTGCCAGCAGCTTGTATAATTATAGGACTAGCGGGGAAGAGACCCAGTACTTC
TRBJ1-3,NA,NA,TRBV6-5,CASRETGSGNTIYF,TGTGCCAGCAGGGAGACAGGCTCTGGAAACACCATATATTTT
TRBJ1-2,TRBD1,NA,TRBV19,CASSIGLTGNGYTF,TGTGCCAGTAGTATAGGGTTGACAGGGAATGGCTACACCTTC
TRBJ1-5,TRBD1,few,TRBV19,CASSTRTGDSNQPQHF,TGTGCCAGTAGTACCCGGACAGGCGATAGCAATCAGCCCCAGCATTTT
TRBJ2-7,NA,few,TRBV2,CASSVGQGGYEQYF,TGTGCCAGCAGTGTAGGGCAGGGAGGATACGAGCAGTACTTC
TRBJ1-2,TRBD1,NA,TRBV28,CASSSVGTGFDYGYTF,TGTGCCAGCAGTTCCGTCGGGACAGGGTTTGACTATGGCTACACCTTC
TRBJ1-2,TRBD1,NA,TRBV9,CASSVDFRTGVNYGYTF,TGTGCCAGCAGCGTAGACTTTCGGACAGGGGTCAACTATGGCTACACCTTC
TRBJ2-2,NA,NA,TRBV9,CASSGPYGELFF,TGTGCCAGCAGCGGGCCGTACGGGGAGCTGTTTTTT
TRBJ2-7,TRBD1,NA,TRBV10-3,CATRTGGTEEQYF,TGTGCCACTAGGACAGGGGGCACGGAAGAGCAGTACTTC
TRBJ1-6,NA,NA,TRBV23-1,CASSLFRDYLHF,TGCGCCAGCAGTCTTTTTCGGGACTACCTCCACTTT
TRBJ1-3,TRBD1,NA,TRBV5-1,CASSLGITGGSGNTIYF,TGCGCCAGCAGCTTGGGGATCACAGGGGGGTCTGGAAACACCATATATTTT
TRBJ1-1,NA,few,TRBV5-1,CASSQQMNTEAFF,TGCGCCAGCAGCCAACAGATGAACACTGAAGCTTTCTTT
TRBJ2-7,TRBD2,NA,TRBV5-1,CASSGPRGEGYEQYF,TGCGCCAGCAGCGGGCCTCGGGGGGAAGGCTACGAGCAGTACTTC
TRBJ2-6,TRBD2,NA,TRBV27,CASSPRLAGGPGANVLTF,TGTGCCAGCAGTCCCCGACTAGCGGGGGGGCCTGGGGCCAACGTCCTGACTTTC
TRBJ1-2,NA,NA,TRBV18,CASSPLGSCAYGYTF,TGTGCCAGCTCACCCCTCGGGTCCTGCGCTTATGGCTACACCTTC
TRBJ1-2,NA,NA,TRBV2,CASRAGQPANYGYTF,TGTGCCAGCAGGGCTGGACAACCAGCTAACTATGGCTACACCTTC
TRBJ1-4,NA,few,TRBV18,CASSPSGDEKLFF,TGTGCCAGCTCCCCTTCAGGGGATGAAAAACTGTTTTTT
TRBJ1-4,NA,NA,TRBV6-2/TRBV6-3,CASSPGLPGTNEKLFF,TGTGCCAGCAGTCCGGGCCTTCCAGGGACTAATGAAAAACTGTTTTTT
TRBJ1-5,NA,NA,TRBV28,CASVEAGSTFSSNQPQHF,TGTGCCAGCGTGGAGGCGGGCAGCACATTTTCGAGCAATCAGCCCCAGCATTTT
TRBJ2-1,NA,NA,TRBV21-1,CASSKVLRYNEQFF,TGTGCCAGCAGCAAAGTTCTCCGCTACAATGAGCAGTTCTTC
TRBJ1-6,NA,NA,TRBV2,CASSDRGNSPLHF,TGTGCCAGCAGTGACCGGGGGAATTCACCCCTCCACTTT
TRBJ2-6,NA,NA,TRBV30,CAWTGGSGANVLTF,TGTGCCTGGACCGGGGGCTCTGGGGCCAACGTCCTGACTTTC
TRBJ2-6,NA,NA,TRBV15,CATSSDSSGANVLTF,TGTGCCACCAGCTCCGACAGCTCTGGGGCCAACGTCCTGACTTTC
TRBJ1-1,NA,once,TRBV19,CASSSGGTNTEAFF,TGTGCCAGTAGTAGTGGGGGGACGAACACTGAAGCTTTCTTT